Sequencing of this TCR beta chain was carried out in a study of shared clonotypes between healthy human individuals. Study at large: Ranging from 18 to 49 in age, donors were a couple of women and three men.

CDR1 MNHEY and CDR2 SMNVEV come from the germline V gene (reference sequence). The CDR3 extends over 16 amino acids. Trimming took 6 bases from V and 4 from J; bases not matched to a gene: 8. Study-level results: The study generally estimated greater richness for naive than memory subsets.

DNA at about 210 ng, about 30,000 T cell genomes, went into sorted-subset replicate PCRs. The protocol was immunoSEQ multiplex PCR, while the TCRdb copy is restricted to in-frame clones and leaves out a portion. The table includes some 2,000,000 clones, nearly 97% detected once. About this clone: The antigen remains unidentified.

The receptor was isolated from a man between 18 and 35 years old in good health. Sequenced sample: naive CD4+ T cells sorted from blood. Subset here: CD45RA+ positively selected. This chain connects TRBV27 to TRBJ2-5; 13 bases line up with TRBD2. CDR3 DNA sequence: TGTGCCAGCAGACCCACTAGCGGGGGGGCCGGAGAGACCCAGTACTTC. Residues: CASRPTSGGAGETQYF.